Sequencing of this T cell receptor (beta chain) was carried out in a study of blood T cell repertoires in COVID-19. With regard to this clone: A junction boundary mismatches the germline segment, possibly from a read error.

Categorization into cohorts depended on clinical history that participants reported. The CDR3 is 15 residues long. The germline V gene has CDR1 SSHAT and CDR2 FNYEAQ (reference sequence). Measured with immunoSEQ multiplex PCR; TCRdb has only the in-frame clones, and not every one. The data contain 100,000 to 150,000 clones, around 84% of them singletons. The receptor was derived from a man in his forties or fifties with acute COVID-19. Sequencing input: PBMCs or T cells enriched from blood (not recorded which). The chain joins TRBV7-7 to TRBJ2-5, with a weak D call TRBD2 (7 bases). Here the CDR3 reads CASSLGGGFQETQYF. The CDR3 bases are TGTGCTAGCAGCTTAGGGGGAGGGTTCCAAGAGACCCAGTACTTC.